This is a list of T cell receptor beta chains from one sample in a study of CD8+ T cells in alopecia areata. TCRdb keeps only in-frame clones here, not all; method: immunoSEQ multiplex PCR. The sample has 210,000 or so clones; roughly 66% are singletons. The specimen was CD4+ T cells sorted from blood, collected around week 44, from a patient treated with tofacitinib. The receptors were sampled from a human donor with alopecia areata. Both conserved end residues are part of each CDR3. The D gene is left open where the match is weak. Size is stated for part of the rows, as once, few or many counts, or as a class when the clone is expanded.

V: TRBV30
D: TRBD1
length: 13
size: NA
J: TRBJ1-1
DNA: TGTGCCGTTACCGGGACAGGGAAGACTGAAGCTTTCTTT
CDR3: CAVTGTGKTEAFF

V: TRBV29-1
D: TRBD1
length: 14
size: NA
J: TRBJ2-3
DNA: TGCAGCGTTGAACGGACAGGGAGCACAGATACGCAGTATTTT
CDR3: CSVERTGSTDTQYF

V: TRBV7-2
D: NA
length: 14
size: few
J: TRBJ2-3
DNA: TGTGCCAGCAGCTCACTTGGGGCCACAGATACGCAGTATTTT
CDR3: CASSSLGATDTQYF

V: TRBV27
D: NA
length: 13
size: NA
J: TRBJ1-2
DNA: TGTGCCAGCAGTTTCGGAAAGTTCTATGGCTACACCTTC
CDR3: CASSFGKFYGYTF

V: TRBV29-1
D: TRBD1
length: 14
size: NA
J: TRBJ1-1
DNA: TGCAGCGTTGGAGGTATAACAGGGGCCACTGAAGCTTTCTTT
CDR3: CSVGGITGATEAFF

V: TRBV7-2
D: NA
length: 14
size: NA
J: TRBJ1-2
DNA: TGTGCCAGCAGCTTAGAGGGGGGTCCCTATGGCTACACCTTC
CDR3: CASSLEGGPYGYTF

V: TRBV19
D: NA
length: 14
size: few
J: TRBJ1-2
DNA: TGTGCCAGTAGTATGATTGCGGGACCCTATGGCTACACCTTC
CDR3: CASSMIAGPYGYTF

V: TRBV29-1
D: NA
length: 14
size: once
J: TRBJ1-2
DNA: TGCAGCGTTGGTCCGGACAGAGCTAACTATGGCTACACCTTC
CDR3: CSVGPDRANYGYTF

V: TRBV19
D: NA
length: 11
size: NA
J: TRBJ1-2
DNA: TGTGCCAGCAGGAATAACTATGGCTACACCTTC
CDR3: CASRNNYGYTF

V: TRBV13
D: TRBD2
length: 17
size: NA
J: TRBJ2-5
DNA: TGTGCCAGCAGCCAAGGACTAGCTGTATCAGTGGGAGAGACCCAGTACTTC
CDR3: CASSQGLAVSVGETQYF

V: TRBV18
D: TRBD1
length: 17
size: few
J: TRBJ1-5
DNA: TGTGCCAGCTCACGCCGGGACAGGGATCGAGGCAATCAGCCCCAGCATTTT
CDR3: CASSRRDRDRGNQPQHF

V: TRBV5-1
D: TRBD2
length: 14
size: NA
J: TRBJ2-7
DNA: TGCGCCAGCAGCTTGACAGCGGGGGTCTACGAGCAGTACTTC
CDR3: CASSLTAGVYEQYF

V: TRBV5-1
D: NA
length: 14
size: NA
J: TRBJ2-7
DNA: TGCGCCAGCAGCTTGGCAGTGGTTTCTCGAGAGCAGTACTTC
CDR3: CASSLAVVSREQYF

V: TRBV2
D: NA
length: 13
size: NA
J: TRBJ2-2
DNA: TGTGCCAGCAGTGTCTCAGCCCCCGGGGAGCTGTTTTTT
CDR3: CASSVSAPGELFF

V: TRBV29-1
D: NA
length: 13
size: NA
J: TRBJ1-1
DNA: TGCAGCTACTCGCGGGCCGCGAAGACTGAAGCTTTCTTT
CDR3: CSYSRAAKTEAFF

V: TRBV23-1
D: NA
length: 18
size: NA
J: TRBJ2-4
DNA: TGCGCCAGCAGTCAATCGGGCGGACAGCCACTAGCCAAAAACATTCAGTACTTC
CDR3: CASSQSGGQPLAKNIQYF

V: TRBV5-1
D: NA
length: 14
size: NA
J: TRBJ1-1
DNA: TGCGCCAGCAGCTTGGTAAAGGCAGGGACTGAAGCTTTCTTT
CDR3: CASSLVKAGTEAFF

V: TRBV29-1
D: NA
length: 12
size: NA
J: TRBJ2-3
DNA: TGCAGTTTTGCGGTTGGCACAGATACGCAGTATTTT
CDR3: CSFAVGTDTQYF

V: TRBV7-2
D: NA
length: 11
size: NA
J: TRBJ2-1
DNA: TGTGCCAGCGGGCAGTACAATGAGCAGTTCTTC
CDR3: CASGQYNEQFF

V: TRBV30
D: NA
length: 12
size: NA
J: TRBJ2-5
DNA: TGTGCCTGGAGGAAAAACGTAGAGACCCAGTACTTC
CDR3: CAWRKNVETQYF

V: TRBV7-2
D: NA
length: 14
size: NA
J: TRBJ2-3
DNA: TGTGCCAGCAGCTCGGACGGATTAAAAGATACGCAGTATTTT
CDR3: CASSSDGLKDTQYF

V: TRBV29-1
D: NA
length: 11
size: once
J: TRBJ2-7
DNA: TGCAGCGTTGAAGTGGCCTACGAGCAGTACTTC
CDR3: CSVEVAYEQYF

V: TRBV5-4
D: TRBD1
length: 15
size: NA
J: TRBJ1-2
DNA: TGTGCCAGCAGCTTTGAGGGGGCGGTAGGAAGTGGCTACACCTTC
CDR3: CASSFEGAVGSGYTF

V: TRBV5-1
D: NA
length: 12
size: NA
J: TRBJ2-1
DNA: TGCGCCAGCAGCTCGGGACACAATGAGCAGTTCTTC
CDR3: CASSSGHNEQFF

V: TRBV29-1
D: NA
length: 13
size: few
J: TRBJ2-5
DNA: TGCAGCGTTGTGGGCTCCAAAGGGGAGACCCAGTACTTC
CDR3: CSVVGSKGETQYF

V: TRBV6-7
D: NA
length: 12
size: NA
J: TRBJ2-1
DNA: TGTGCCATGGCGGCAGATGAGGGTGAGCAGTTCTTC
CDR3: CAMAADEGEQFF

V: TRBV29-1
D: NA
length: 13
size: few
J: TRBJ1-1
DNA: TGCAGCGTTGAAGTTAGGCAGGGAACCGAAGCTTTCTTT
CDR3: CSVEVRQGTEAFF

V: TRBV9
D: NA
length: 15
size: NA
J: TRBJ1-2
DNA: TGTGCCAGCAGCGGCGGGGGAAAATTTAACTATGGCTACACCTTC
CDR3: CASSGGGKFNYGYTF

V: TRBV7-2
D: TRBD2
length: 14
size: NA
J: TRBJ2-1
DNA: TGTGCCAGCAGCTTGGGACGGGGGGTGACTGAGCAGTTCTTC
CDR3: CASSLGRGVTEQFF

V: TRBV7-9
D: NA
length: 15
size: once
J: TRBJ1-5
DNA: TGTGCCAGCAGCTTAGCAGGGGGGGGCAATCAGCCCCAGCATTTT
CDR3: CASSLAGGGNQPQHF

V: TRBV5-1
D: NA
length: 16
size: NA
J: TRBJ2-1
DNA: TGCGCCAGCAGCTTGGCCATTAGGGCGAGGGACAATGAGCAGTTCTTC
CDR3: CASSLAIRARDNEQFF

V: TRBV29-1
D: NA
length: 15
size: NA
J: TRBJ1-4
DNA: TGCAGCGTTGAAAAGGGCAGGTCGAGACTTGAAAAACTGTTTTTT
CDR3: CSVEKGRSRLEKLFF

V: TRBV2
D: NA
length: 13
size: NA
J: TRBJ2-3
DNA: TGTGCCAGCAGACGGGACAGCACAGATACGCAGTATTTT
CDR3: CASRRDSTDTQYF

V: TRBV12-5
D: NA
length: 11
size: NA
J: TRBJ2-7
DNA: TGTGCTAGTGGTTTCGGGTACGAGCAGTACTTC
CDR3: CASGFGYEQYF

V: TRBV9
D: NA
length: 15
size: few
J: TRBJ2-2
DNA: TGTGCCAGCAGTCGGGGGGCTACTAACACCGGGGAGCTGTTTTTT
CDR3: CASSRGATNTGELFF

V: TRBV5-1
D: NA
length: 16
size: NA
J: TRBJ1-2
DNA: TGCGCCAGCAGCTTGGGCCCGACAGGCGCTAACTATGGCTACACCTTC
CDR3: CASSLGPTGANYGYTF

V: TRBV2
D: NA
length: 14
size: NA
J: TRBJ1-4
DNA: TGTGCCAGCAGTGAAGACCCAGGAAGGGAAAAACTGTTTTTT
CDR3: CASSEDPGREKLFF

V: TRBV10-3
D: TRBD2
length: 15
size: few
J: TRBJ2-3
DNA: TGTGCCATTCTTCCGAGCGGGGGGGACACAGATACGCAGTATTTT
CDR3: CAILPSGGDTDTQYF

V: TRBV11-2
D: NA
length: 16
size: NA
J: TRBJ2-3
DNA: TGTGCCAGCAGCTCACGAAAACGGGACTTCACAGATACGCAGTATTTT
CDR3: CASSSRKRDFTDTQYF

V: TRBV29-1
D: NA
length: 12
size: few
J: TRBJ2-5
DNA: TGCAGCGTTCAAGGGGGGGGAGAGACCCAGTACTTC
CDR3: CSVQGGGETQYF

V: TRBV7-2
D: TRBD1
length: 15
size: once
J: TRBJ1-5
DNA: TGTGCCAGCAGCTTGCCCGGGACAGGGTATCAGCCCCAGCATTTT
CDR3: CASSLPGTGYQPQHF

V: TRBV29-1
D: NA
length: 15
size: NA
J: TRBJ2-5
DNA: TGCAGCGTTGGGCAGACCGGGTCCCCTAAAGAGACCCAGTACTTC
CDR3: CSVGQTGSPKETQYF

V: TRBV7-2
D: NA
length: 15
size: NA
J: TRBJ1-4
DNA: TGTGCCAGCAGCTCCCTAGGACAGACAGTTGAAAAACTGTTTTTT
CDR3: CASSSLGQTVEKLFF

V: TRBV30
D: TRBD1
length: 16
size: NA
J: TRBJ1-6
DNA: TGTGCCTGGAGGTCCGGCAGACAGGGGAATAATTCACCCCTCCACTTT
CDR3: CAWRSGRQGNNSPLHF

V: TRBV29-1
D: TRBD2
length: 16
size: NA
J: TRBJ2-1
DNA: TGCAGCGTCCCAGATCGGGGACTAGCCTCTCACAATGAGCAGTTCTTC
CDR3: CSVPDRGLASHNEQFF

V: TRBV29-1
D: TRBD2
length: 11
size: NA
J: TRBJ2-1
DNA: TGCAGCGGTGGGGAGGGTAATGAGCAGTTCTTC
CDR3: CSGGEGNEQFF

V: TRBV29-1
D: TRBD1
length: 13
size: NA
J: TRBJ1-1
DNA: TGCAGCTTAACAACAGGGGTTGTCACTGAAGCTTTCTTT
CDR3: CSLTTGVVTEAFF

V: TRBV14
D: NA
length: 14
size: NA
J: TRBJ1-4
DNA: TGTGCCAGCAGCCAACGTTCGGGTAAAGAAAAACTGTTTTTT
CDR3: CASSQRSGKEKLFF

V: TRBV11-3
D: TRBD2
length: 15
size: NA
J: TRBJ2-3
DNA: TGTGCCAGCAGCCCCGCGGGGGACCGCACAGATACGCAGTATTTT
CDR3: CASSPAGDRTDTQYF

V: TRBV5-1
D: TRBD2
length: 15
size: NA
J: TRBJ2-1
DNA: TGCGCCAGCAGCTGGACTAGCGGGGGGCGCGATGAGCAGTTCTTC
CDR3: CASSWTSGGRDEQFF

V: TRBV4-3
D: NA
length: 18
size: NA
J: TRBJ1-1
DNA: TGCGCCAGCAGCCAAGATCCGCGTGGGTCAGGGGCAGGCTGGAGAGCTTTCTTT
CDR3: CASSQDPRGSGAGWRAFF

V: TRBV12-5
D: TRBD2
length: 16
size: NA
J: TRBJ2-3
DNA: TGTGCTAGTGGGTGGGGAAGAAGCGGGGGCCCAGATACGCAGTATTTT
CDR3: CASGWGRSGGPDTQYF

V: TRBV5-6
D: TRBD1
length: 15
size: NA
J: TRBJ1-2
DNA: TGTGCCAGCAGGGCTGGGACAGGCGAGGACTATGGCTACACCTTC
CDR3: CASRAGTGEDYGYTF

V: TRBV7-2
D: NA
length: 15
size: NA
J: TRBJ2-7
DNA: TGTGCCAGCAGCTTTCAATGGCCCTCTGGCTACGAGCAGTACTTC
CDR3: CASSFQWPSGYEQYF

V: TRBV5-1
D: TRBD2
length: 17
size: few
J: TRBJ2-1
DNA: TGCGCCAGCAGCTTGGTATTTAGCCTAGCGGGGGTGGGCGAGCAGTTCTTC
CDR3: CASSLVFSLAGVGEQFF

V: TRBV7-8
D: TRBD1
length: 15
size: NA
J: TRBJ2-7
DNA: TGTGCCAGCAGCGTAAACAGGGGGCTCTCCTACGAGCAGTACTTC
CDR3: CASSVNRGLSYEQYF

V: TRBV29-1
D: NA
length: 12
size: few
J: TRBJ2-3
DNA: TGCAGCGTTGAAGGGAGCACAGATACGCAGTATTTT
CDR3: CSVEGSTDTQYF

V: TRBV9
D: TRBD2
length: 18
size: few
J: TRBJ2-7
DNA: TGTGCCAGCAGCGTTGAACCCAACCTAGCGGGGGGGATGTACGAGCAGTACTTC
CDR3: CASSVEPNLAGGMYEQYF

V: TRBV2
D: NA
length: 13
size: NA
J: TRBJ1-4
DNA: TGTGCCAGCAAGCTTAGTGAAAATGAAAAACTGTTTTTT
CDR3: CASKLSENEKLFF

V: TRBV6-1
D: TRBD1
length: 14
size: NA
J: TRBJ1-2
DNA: TGTGCCAGCAGCCCGACAGGGGGCGGCTATGGCTACACCTTC
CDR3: CASSPTGGGYGYTF